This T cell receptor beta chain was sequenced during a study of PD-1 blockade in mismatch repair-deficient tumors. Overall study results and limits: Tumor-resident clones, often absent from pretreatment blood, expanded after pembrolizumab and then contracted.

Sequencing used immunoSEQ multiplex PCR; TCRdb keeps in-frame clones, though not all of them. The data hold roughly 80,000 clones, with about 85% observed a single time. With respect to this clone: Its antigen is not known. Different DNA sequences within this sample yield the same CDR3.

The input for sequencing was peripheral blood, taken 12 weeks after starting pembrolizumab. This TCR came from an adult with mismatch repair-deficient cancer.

CDR3: CASSLEAASTDTQYF. The CDR3, as DNA: TGCGCCAGCAGCCTGGAAGCGGCTAGCACAGATACGCAGTATTTT. The J gene is TRBJ2-3, the V gene TRBV5-1; a weak D match, TRBD2 (5 bases). The V gene lost 4 bases and the J gene lost 0 bases, with 12 bases spanning the gap. Germline values: CDR1 SGHRS, CDR2 YFSETQ. The CDR3 runs to 15 residues.